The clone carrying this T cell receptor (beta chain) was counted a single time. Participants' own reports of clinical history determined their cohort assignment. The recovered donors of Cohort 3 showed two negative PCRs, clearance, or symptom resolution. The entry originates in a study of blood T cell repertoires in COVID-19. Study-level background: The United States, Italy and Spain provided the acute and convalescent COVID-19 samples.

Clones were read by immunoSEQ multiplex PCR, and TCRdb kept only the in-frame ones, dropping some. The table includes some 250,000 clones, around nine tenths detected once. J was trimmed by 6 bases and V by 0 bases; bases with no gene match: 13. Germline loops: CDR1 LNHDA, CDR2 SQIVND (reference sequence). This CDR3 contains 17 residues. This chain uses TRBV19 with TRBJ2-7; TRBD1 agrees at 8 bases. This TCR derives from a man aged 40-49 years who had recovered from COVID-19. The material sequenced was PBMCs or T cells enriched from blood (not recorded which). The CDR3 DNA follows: TGTGCCAGTAGTATAGATATGCGCAGGACAGGGCCCAGCGAGCAGTACTTC. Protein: CASSIDMRRTGPSEQYF.